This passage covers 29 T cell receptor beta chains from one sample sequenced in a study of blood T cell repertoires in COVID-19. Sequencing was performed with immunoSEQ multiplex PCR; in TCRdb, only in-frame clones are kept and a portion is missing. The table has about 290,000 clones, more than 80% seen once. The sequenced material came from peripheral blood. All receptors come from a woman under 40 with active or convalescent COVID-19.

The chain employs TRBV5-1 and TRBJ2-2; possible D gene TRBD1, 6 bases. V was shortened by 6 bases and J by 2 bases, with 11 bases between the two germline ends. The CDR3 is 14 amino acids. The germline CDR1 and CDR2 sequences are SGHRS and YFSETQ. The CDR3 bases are TGCGCCAGCACGGACAGTCCTAACACCGGGGAGCTGTTTTTT. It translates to CASTDSPNTGELFF.

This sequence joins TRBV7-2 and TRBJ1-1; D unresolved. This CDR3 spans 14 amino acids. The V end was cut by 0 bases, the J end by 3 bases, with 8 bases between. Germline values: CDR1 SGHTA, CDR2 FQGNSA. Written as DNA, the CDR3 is TGTGCCAGCAGCTTAGCTCACCGGGACACTGAAGCTTTCTTT. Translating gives CASSLAHRDTEAFF. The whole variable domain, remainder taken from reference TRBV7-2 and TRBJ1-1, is GAGVSQSPSNKVTEKGKDVELRCDPISGHTALYWYRQSLGQGLEFLIYFQGNSAPDKSGLPSDRFSAERTGGSVSTLTIQRTQQEDSAVYLCASSLAHRDTEAFFGQGTRLTVV.

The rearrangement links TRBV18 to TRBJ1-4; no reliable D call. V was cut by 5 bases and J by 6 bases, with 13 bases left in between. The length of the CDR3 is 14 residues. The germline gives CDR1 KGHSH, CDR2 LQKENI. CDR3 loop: CASSSSLGDEKLFF. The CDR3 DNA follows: TGTGCCAGCTCAAGTAGCCTAGGTGATGAAAAACTGTTTTTT.

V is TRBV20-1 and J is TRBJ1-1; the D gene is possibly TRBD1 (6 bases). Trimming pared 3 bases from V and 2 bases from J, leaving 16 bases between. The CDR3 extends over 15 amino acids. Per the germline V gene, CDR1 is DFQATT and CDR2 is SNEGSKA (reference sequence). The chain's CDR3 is CSASPGGGANTEAFF. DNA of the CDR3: TGCAGTGCTAGTCCCGGAGGGGGGGCCAACACTGAAGCTTTCTTT.

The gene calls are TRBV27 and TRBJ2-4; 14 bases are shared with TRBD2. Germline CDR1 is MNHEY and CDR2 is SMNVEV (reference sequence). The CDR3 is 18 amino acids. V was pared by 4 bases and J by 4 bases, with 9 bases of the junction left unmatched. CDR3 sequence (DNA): TGTGCCAGCAGTTCTACCGGGACTAGCGGGGGACTAAAAAACATTCAGTACTTC. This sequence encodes CASSSTGTSGGLKNIQYF.

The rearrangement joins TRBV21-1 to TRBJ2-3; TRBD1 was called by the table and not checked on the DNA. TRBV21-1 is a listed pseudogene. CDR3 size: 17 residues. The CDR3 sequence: CASSKGQTGVFADTQYF. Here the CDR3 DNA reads TGTGCCAGCAGCAAAGGACAGACAGGGGTGTTTGCAGATACGCAGTATTTT.

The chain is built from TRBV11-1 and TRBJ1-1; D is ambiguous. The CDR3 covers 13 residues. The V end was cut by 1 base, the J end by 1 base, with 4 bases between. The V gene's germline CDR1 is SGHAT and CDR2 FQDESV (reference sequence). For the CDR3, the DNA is TGTGCCAGCAGCTTAGACAGGAACACTGAAGCTTTCTTT. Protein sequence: CASSLDRNTEAFF.

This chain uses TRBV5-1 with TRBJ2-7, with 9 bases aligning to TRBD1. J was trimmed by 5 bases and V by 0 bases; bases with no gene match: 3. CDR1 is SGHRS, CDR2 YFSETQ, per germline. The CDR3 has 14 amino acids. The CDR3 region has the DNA TGCGCCAGCAGCTTGGGGACAGGGGAGAACGAGCAGTACTTC. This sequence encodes CASSLGTGENEQYF.

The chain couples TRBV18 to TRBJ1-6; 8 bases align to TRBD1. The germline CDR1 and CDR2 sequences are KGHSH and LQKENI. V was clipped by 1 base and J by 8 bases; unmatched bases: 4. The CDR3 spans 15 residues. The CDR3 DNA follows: TGTGCCAGCTCACCACTCGACAGGGGTTATTCACCCCTCCACTTT. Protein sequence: CASSPLDRGYSPLHF.

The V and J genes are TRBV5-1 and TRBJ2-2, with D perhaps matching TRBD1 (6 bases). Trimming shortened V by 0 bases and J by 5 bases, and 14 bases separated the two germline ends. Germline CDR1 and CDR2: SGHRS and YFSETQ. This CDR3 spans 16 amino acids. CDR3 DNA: TGCGCCAGCAGCTTGGTTCTAGGGGGTCAAACCGGGGAGCTGTTTTTT. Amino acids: CASSLVLGGQTGELFF.

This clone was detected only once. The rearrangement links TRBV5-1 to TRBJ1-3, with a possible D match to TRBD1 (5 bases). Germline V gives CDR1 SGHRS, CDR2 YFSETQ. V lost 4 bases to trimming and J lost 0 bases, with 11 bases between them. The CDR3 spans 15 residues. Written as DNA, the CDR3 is TGCGCCAGCAGCAACACAGGCGTCTCTGGAAACACCATATATTTT. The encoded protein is CASSNTGVSGNTIYF.

In DNA form, the CDR3 reads TGTGCCAGCAGCTATGGAAACACCATATATTTT. It encodes CASSYGNTIYF. The chain has TRBV2 and TRBJ1-3; the D is unclear. Germline V lookup: CDR1 SNHLY, CDR2 FYNNEI. V was cut by 6 bases and J by 3 bases, with 3 bases left in between. The CDR3 totals 11 residues.

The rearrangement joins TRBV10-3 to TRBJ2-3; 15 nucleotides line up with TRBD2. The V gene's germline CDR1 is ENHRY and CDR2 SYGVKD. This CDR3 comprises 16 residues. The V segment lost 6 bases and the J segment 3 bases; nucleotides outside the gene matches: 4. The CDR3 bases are TGTGCCATCAGAGGGGGACTAGCGGGGGGAACAGATACGCAGTATTTT. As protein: CAIRGGLAGGTDTQYF.

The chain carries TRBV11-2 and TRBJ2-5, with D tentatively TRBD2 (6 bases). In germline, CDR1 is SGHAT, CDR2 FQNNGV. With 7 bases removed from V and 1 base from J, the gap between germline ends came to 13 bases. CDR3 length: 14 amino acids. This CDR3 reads CASTQGTFQETQYF. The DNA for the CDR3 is TGTGCCAGCACCCAAGGGACTTTCCAAGAGACCCAGTACTTC.

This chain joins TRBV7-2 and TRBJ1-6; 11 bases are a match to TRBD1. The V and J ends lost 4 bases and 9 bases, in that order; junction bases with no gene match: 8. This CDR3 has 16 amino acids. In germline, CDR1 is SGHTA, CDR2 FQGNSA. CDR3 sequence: CASSSDGDRGGSPLHF. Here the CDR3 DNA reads TGTGCCAGCAGCTCAGATGGGGACAGGGGGGGTTCACCCCTCCACTTT.

In DNA form, the CDR3 reads TGTGCCTGGAGTTCGCCGGGACAGCCTTCACACTATGGCTACACCTTC. It specifies CAWSSPGQPSHYGYTF. This chain links TRBV30 with TRBJ1-2, with 7 nucleotides matching TRBD1. The CDR3 sequence is 16 residues long. Per the germline V gene, CDR1 is GTSNPN and CDR2 is SVGIG (reference sequence). With V trimmed by 2 bases and J by 3 bases, 12 bases remained unmatched.

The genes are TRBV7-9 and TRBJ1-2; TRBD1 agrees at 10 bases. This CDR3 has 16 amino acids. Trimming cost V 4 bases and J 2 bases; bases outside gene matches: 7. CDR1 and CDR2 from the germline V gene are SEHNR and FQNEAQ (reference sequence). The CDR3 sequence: CASSSTDRGRNYGYTF. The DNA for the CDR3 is TGTGCCAGCAGCTCTACTGACAGGGGGCGAAACTATGGCTACACCTTC.

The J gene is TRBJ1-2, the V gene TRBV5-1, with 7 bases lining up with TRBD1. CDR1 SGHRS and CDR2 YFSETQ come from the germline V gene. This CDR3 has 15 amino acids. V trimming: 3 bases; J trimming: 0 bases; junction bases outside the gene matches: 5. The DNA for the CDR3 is TGCGCCAGCAGCTCACAGGGGCTCCCTAACTATGGCTACACCTTC. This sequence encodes CASSSQGLPNYGYTF.

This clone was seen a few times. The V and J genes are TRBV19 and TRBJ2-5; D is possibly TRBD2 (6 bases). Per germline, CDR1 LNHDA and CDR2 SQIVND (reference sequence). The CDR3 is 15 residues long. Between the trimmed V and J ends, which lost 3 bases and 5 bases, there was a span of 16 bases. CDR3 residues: CASSISGVSQETQYF. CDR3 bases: TGTGCCAGTAGTATCTCGGGGGTATCGCAGGAGACCCAGTACTTC.

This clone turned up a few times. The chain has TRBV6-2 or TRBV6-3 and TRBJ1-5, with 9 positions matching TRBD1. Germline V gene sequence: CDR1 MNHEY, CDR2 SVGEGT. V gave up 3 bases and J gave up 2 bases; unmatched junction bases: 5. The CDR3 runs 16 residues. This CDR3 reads CASSYPGQGGNQPQHF. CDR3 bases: TGTGCCAGCAGTTATCCGGGACAGGGAGGCAATCAGCCCCAGCATTTT.

The CDR3 sequence is CASSEFQREAFF. The CDR3 DNA reads as TGTGCCAGCAGTGAATTTCAGAGGGAAGCTTTCTTT. V usage is TRBV6-1 and J usage is TRBJ1-1; D gene ambiguous. Per germline, CDR1 MNHNS and CDR2 SASEGT. V was clipped by 2 bases and J by 8 bases, with 9 bases between them. This CDR3 spans 12 amino acids.

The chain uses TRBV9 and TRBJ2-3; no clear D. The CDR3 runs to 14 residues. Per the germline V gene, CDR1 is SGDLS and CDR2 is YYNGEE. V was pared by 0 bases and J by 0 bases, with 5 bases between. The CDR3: CASSVGSSTDTQYF. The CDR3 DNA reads TGTGCCAGCAGCGTAGGGAGCAGCACAGATACGCAGTATTTT.

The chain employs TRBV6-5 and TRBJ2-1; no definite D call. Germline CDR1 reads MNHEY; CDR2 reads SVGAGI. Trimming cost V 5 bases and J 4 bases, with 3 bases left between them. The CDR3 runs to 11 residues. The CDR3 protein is CASSQYNEQFF. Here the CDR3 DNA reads TGTGCCAGCAGTCAGTACAATGAGCAGTTCTTC.

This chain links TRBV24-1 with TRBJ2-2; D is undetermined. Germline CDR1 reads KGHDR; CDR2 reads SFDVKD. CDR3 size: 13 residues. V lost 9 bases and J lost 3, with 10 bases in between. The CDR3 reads CATLDSYTGELFF. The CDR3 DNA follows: TGTGCCACCTTAGACTCATACACCGGGGAGCTGTTTTTT.

In nucleotides, the CDR3 is TGTGCCAGCAGTTACGGGGGCGTAGGCACTGAAGCTTTCTTT. Translated, it gives CASSYGGVGTEAFF. This sequence joins TRBV6-2 or TRBV6-3 and TRBJ1-1; possible D gene TRBD1, 6 bases. Germline CDR1 MNHEY, CDR2 SVGEGT. CDR3 size: 14 residues. V was clipped by 2 bases and J by 4 bases, with 11 bases between them.

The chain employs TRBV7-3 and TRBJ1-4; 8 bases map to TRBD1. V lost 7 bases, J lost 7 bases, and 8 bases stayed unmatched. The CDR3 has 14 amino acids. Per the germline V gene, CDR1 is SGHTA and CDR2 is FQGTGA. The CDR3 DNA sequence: TGTGCCAGCAACCCGACAGGGGTAATTGAAAAACTGTTTTTT. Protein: CASNPTGVIEKLFF.

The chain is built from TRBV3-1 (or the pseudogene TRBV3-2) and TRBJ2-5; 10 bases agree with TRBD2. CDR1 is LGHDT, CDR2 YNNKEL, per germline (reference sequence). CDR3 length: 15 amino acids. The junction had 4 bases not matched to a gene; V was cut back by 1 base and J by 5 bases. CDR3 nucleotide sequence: TGTGCCAGCAGCCAAGGAGCGGGGGGGCAGGAGACCCAGTACTTC. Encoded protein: CASSQGAGGQETQYF.

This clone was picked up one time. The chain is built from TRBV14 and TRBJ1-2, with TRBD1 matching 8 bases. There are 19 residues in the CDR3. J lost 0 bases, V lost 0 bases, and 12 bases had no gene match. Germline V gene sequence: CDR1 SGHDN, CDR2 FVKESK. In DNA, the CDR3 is TGTGCCAGCAGCCAAGATCGCCCCAGGGGGCGAAACCCTAACTATGGCTACACCTTC. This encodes CASSQDRPRGRNPNYGYTF.

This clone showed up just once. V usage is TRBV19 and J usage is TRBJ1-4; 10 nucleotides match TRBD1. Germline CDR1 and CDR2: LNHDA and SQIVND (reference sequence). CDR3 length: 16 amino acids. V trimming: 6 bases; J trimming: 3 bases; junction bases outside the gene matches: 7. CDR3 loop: CASRAGTGAPNEKLFF. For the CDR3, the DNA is TGTGCCAGTAGGGCCGGGACAGGGGCCCCTAATGAAAAACTGTTTTTT.